This T cell receptor (beta chain) appears in the sequencing data of a study of CD8+CD57+ T cells in acquired aplastic anemia. About the research overall: Sorted CD4+ plus CD8+ cells gave DNA averaging about 3 ug. CD4+ cell libraries from healthy donors averaged approximately 10 million reads.

Trimming took off 1 base at V and 1 base at J, with 13 bases between the two ends. Germline CDR1 and CDR2: SGHVS and FNYEAQ. The CDR3 spans 16 residues. Study results and limitations: Some 31 sequences, all CD8+ CDR3, were shared between patients and controls.

This clonotype was observed at least ten times. Its antigen remains unidentified. Genomic DNA was employed as the template in profiling TCR beta VDJ and CDR3. Using its own MiXCR run on the reads, TCRdb lists one record per CDR3 protein. The sample lists 200,000 to 250,000 distinct CDR3 sequences, around 32% occurring once. This sequence originates from a human donor in good health, serving as a control. This chain connects TRBV7-6 to TRBJ2-5; D is perhaps TRBD1 or TRBD2 (5 bases each). Specimen: sorted CD4+, CD8+, or CD8+CD57+ T cells (not recorded which) from PBMCs. The CDR3, as DNA: TGTGCCAGCAGCTTAGTGGGTGGGACCTTCCAAGAGACCCAGTACTTC. Protein sequence: CASSLVGGTFQETQYF.